Listed here are 17 T cell receptor beta chains from one sample, sequenced in a study of cytomegalovirus exposure and HLA in healthy donors. The PCR had 60 Vbeta and 13 Jbeta primers. Some clones are missing from TCRdb's copy, which holds only in-frame ones; the method was immunoSEQ multiplex PCR. The repertoire consists of about 98,000 clones, with roughly three quarters occurring once and the leading ten covering 9.6%. Input material: PBMCs. The receptors originated from a male donor in good health and CMV-seropositive.

As for this clone: The junction departs from germline at one end; a sequencing error may be responsible. The chain is built from TRBV9 and TRBJ2-6; the D gene is possibly TRBD1 (6 bases). Germline V gene sequence: CDR1 SGDLS, CDR2 YYNGEE. There are 16 residues in the CDR3. CDR3 sequence reads: CASSVEGTTGANGLTF. The CDR3, as DNA: TGTGCCAGCAGCGTAGAGGGGACAACTGGGGCCAACGGCCTGACTTTC.

The chain employs TRBV5-6 and TRBJ2-5, with 8 bases aligning to TRBD1. The last part of the DNA fits TRBJ2-7 better; the J call may be wrong. The CDR3 contains 15 residues. Looked up from germline, CDR1 is SGHDT and CDR2 is YYEEEE. The CDR3 loop is CASSWTGWGDYEQYF. The CDR3 bases are TGTGCCAGCAGCTGGACAGGGTGGGGGGACTACGAGCAGTACTTC.

The genes are TRBV6-6 and TRBJ1-6, with TRBD1 matching over 9 bases. In germline, CDR1 is MNHNY, CDR2 SVGAGI (reference sequence). V shed 6 bases, J shed 6 bases, and the junction held 9 bases outside the gene matches. This CDR3 region has 16 residues. The CDR3 nucleotides read TGTGCCAGCAGCCCCCGCTCGACAGGGGGTAATTCACCCCTCCACTTT. This codes for CASSPRSTGGNSPLHF.

This clone was found a few times. The chain couples TRBV30 to TRBJ1-4, with 12 bases aligning to TRBD1. Germline CDR1 and CDR2: GTSNPN and SVGIG (reference sequence). J was trimmed by 7 bases and V by 5 bases; bases with no gene match: 2. CDR3 length: 13 residues. The CDR3 coding sequence is TGTGCCTGGGGGACAGGGGGCTCTGAAAAACTGTTTTTT. It translates to CAWGTGGSEKLFF.

This clone was counted only a few times. This rearrangement joins TRBV9 to TRBJ2-4; perhaps TRBD2 as D (5 bases). Trimming removed 1 base from V and 6 bases from J, with 14 bases in between. The CDR3 runs 15 residues. The germline gives CDR1 SGDLS, CDR2 YYNGEE. The CDR3 DNA is TGTGCCAGCAGCGTAACGGCGGGTCTTCCAAACATTCAGTACTTC. Protein: CASSVTAGLPNIQYF.

J is TRBJ2-5 and V is TRBV5-4, with D perhaps TRBD2 (6 bases). This CDR3 region has 15 residues. V dropped 4 bases and J dropped 6 bases, with 19 bases sitting between them. In germline, CDR1 is SGHNT, CDR2 YYREEE (reference sequence). The CDR3 DNA sequence: TGTGCCAGCAGCCCTACTCCCGGGAGCGTCCAGACCCAGTACTTC. This translates into CASSPTPGSVQTQYF.

V gene TRBV9 combines with J gene TRBJ2-3, with D possibly being TRBD2 (5 bases). V was cut by 5 bases and J by 5 bases, with 21 bases left in between. Germline V gene data show CDR1 as SGDLS and CDR2 as YYNGEE. The CDR3 length is 16 residues. The CDR3 DNA is TGTGCCAGCAGTAACGGGATAACCTATCGGGGAGATACGCAGTATTTT. It encodes CASSNGITYRGDTQYF.

V gene TRBV19 combines with J gene TRBJ1-4, with 11 bases aligning to TRBD1. The germline V gene has CDR1 LNHDA and CDR2 SQIVND (reference sequence). V shed 6 bases and J 10 bases; nucleotides not matched to a gene: 4. The CDR3 is made up of 13 amino acids. The CDR3 loop reads CASSVGQGVKLFF. CDR3 bases: TGTGCCAGTAGCGTGGGACAGGGGGTAAAACTGTTTTTT. The entire variable domain, with the rest obtained from reference TRBV19 and TRBJ1-4, is as follows: DGGITQSPKYLFRKEGQNVTLSCEQNLNHDAMYWYRQDPGQGLRLIYYSQIVNDFQKGDIAEGYSVSREKKESFPLTVTSAQKNPTAFYLCASSVGQGVKLFFGSGTQLSVL.

The sample holds one count of this clone. V is TRBV11-3 and J is TRBJ2-3, with 7 bases aligning to TRBD1. Germline values: CDR1 SGHNT, CDR2 YENEEA. The V gene end was trimmed by 5 bases and the J gene end by 5 bases; junction bases not matched to a gene: 7. This CDR3 comprises 14 residues. In nucleotides, the CDR3 is TGTGCCAGCAGCCCAACAGGGGTTAGAGATACGCAGTATTTT. Its translation is CASSPTGVRDTQYF.

The chain links TRBV7-6 to TRBJ2-6; D is unresolved. Germline-derived CDR1 and CDR2 are SGHVS and FNYEAQ. The CDR3 is 15 amino acids. The V and J ends lost 4 bases and 2 bases respectively, with 9 bases between them. The chain's CDR3 is CASSSPQTGANVLTF. The CDR3 coding sequence is TGTGCCAGCAGCTCTCCCCAGACTGGGGCCAACGTCCTGACTTTC.

The chain couples TRBV14 to TRBJ1-6, with 8 bases that match TRBD1. Germline CDR1 SGHDN, CDR2 FVKESK. The CDR3 is 16 residues long. V gave up 1 base and J gave up 7 bases; unmatched junction bases: 6. The CDR3: CASSQGLGTGNSPLHF. The CDR3 DNA sequence: TGTGCCAGCAGCCAAGGCTTGGGGACAGGAAATTCACCCCTCCACTTT.

The rearrangement links TRBV23-1 to TRBJ2-3; tentative D call: TRBD1 (5 bases). TRBV23-1 is an ORF for which the function is uncertain. The CDR3 contains 17 residues. V lost 4 bases to trimming and J lost 5 bases, with 22 bases between them. The CDR3 DNA sequence: TGCGCCAGCAGTCGCGAACCATGGTCAGTCCAGGGAGATACGCAGTATTTT. This translates into CASSREPWSVQGDTQYF.

This chain connects TRBV7-9 to TRBJ1-1; 7 bases align to TRBD1. V was clipped by 1 base and J by 3 bases; unmatched bases: 2. Per the germline V gene, CDR1 is SEHNR and CDR2 is FQNEAQ (reference sequence). The CDR3 has 14 amino acids. CDR3 residues: CASSLGTGDTEAFF. The DNA of the CDR3 is TGTGCCAGCAGCTTAGGCACAGGGGACACTGAAGCTTTCTTT.

The gene calls are TRBV19 and TRBJ1-2; 9 nucleotides agree with TRBD1. Germline V CDR1 and CDR2: LNHDA, SQIVND (reference sequence). This CDR3 comprises 13 residues. V lost 11 bases and J lost 2; bases outside the gene matches: 6. CDR3 residues: CASQQGANYGYTF. CDR3 DNA sequence: TGTGCCTCTCAACAGGGGGCGAACTATGGCTACACCTTC. The full variable domain, with the rest looked up from reference TRBV19 and TRBJ1-2, is DGGITQSPKYLFRKEGQNVTLSCEQNLNHDAMYWYRQDPGQGLRLIYYSQIVNDFQKGDIAEGYSVSREKKESFPLTVTSAQKNPTAFYLCASQQGANYGYTFGSGTRLTVV.

This chain uses TRBV19 with TRBJ2-2; 9 positions match TRBD2. The V gene end was trimmed by 5 bases and the J gene end by 5 bases; junction bases not matched to a gene: 9. The CDR3 consists of 16 residues. Germline loops: CDR1 LNHDA, CDR2 SQIVND (reference sequence). CDR3 sequence (DNA): TGTGCCAGTAGTCTTAGCGGGAGAGCGGGGACCGGGGAGCTGTTTTTT. It yields the protein CASSLSGRAGTGELFF.

This chain joins TRBV5-6 and TRBJ1-3; 7 nucleotides match TRBD1. The CDR3 has 18 amino acids. J lost 1 base, V lost 2 bases, and 12 bases had no gene match. The germline V gene has CDR1 SGHDT and CDR2 YYEEEE. As DNA, the CDR3 is TGTGCCAGCAGCTTCAATCTTGTGAAGGGGGCTTCTGGAAACACCATATATTTT. Protein sequence: CASSFNLVKGASGNTIYF.

The rearrangement links TRBV4-1 to TRBJ2-2; the D gene is possibly TRBD1 (5 bases). The CDR3 contains 13 residues. V gave up 1 base and J gave up 8 bases, with 8 bases separating them. Germline loops: CDR1 MGHRA, CDR2 YSYEKL. The CDR3 DNA follows: TGCGCCAGCAGCCAAGTAGGGGTTGGGGAGCTGTTTTTT. Its protein product is CASSQVGVGELFF.